This T cell receptor beta chain was captured by sequencing in a study of cytotoxic CD8 clonotypes in ibrutinib-treated CLL. The data were produced by immunoSEQ multiplex PCR, yet TCRdb's version contains in-frame clones alone and is incomplete. There are 100,000 to 150,000 clones in the sample; 80% to 90% occur only once, and roughly 2% lies in the top ten. Germline-derived CDR1 and CDR2 are MNHEY and SMNVEV (reference sequence). With V trimmed by 0 bases and J by 8 bases, 7 bases remained unmatched. CDR3 size: 16 residues. The sequence was collected from a human donor with chronic lymphocytic leukemia. V usage is TRBV27 and J usage is TRBJ2-2; TRBD2 matches at 9 bases. The sample was PBMCs, taken after 24 months of ibrutinib treatment. In DNA, the CDR3 is TGTGCCAGCAGTTTATCTGTAGCGGGAGTAACGGGGGAGCTGTTTTTT. It translates to CASSLSVAGVTGELFF.